Many counts were recorded for the clone carrying this T cell receptor beta chain. These data are taken from a study of regulatory T cells in long-lasting Graves disease. This sample's time point: newly diagnosed GD, antithyroid drugs for less than 3 months. The TCR library was made from RNA that had been extracted from PBMCs in TRIzol. Each patient gave around 8.1 milliliters of EDTA-anticoagulated peripheral blood. Construction of TCR beta libraries relied on iRepertoire HTBI primers and on Arm-PCR targeting CDR3 regions. TCRdb redid the calling of the multiplex PCR reads with MiXCR, one entry per CDR3 protein. The sample has 550,000 to 650,000 distinct CDR3 sequences, about 15% seen once. The CDR3 totals 15 residues. The V and J ends lost 4 bases and 0 bases, in that order; junction bases with no gene match: 5. Germline loops: CDR1 MNHNS, CDR2 SASEGT. These data were also reused for a study on T cells in Graves' hyperthyroidism and ophthalmopathy. From that second work: Blood samples included most of the expanded thyroid clonotypes exceeding 0.001.

Sequenced material: peripheral blood mononuclear cells (PBMCs), taken at new diagnosis, from a patient treated with antithyroid drugs. This chain uses TRBV6-1 with TRBJ2-7; TRBD1 agrees at 8 bases. The receptor was isolated from a man younger than 35 with Graves disease. For the CDR3, the DNA is TGTGCCAGCAGTGGACAACAGGGGGTCTCCTACGAGCAGTACTTC. It is translated as CASSGQQGVSYEQYF.